This T cell receptor beta chain was profiled in a study of T cells after yellow fever vaccination. This CDR3 comprises 14 residues. The V end lost 3 bases, the J end lost 5 bases, and 13 bases lay between the germline ends. Germline-derived CDR1 and CDR2 are KGHSH and LQKENI. Via MiXCR, TCRdb re-called the 5' RACE reads, giving one row per CDR3 protein. In the table there are a few hundred thousand distinct CDR3 sequences, under 15% of which are singletons. A few counts support this clonotype. Material: CD4+ T cells sorted from PBMCs, obtained 15 days after the yellow fever booster vaccination. The V gene is TRBV18, the J gene TRBJ1-1; D is possibly TRBD1 (5 bases). This TCR came from a man aged 18 to 29 who received the YFV17D yellow fever vaccine. In DNA form, the CDR3 reads TGTGCCAGCTCACCGGAACAGGTGGGAACTGAAGCTTTCTTT. Its translation is CASSPEQVGTEAFF.